This T cell receptor beta chain comes out of a study of response to subunit inactivated influenza vaccine. Whole-study results and caveats: A suggestion made by the authors is that each seasonal influenza vaccination recruits few new T cells.

Notes on this clonotype: Antigen unknown.

MiXCR, run by TCRdb on the RT-PCR reads, gives a single entry per CDR3 protein. The sample holds 650,000 to 850,000 distinct CDR3 sequences; roughly 13% are singletons and the top ten take around 7.3%. Per germline, CDR1 LGHNA and CDR2 YNFKEQ. Trimming took 0 bases from V and 6 from J, leaving 15 bases between them. This CDR3 is 16 amino acids long. This clonotype was obtained from a man over 45 who received an inactivated influenza vaccine. The input for sequencing was PBMCs from blood, taken less than 15 days before vaccination. The chain employs TRBV4-2 and TRBJ1-3; the D gene is possibly TRBD1 (5 bases). The CDR3 DNA reads TGTGCCAGCAGCCAAGATCGGGGGTATGGCCAAAACACCATATATTTT. This sequence encodes CASSQDRGYGQNTIYF.